The 8 T cell receptor beta chains below come from one sample, sequenced in a study of blood T cell repertoires in COVID-19. Clones were sequenced by immunoSEQ multiplex PCR, and TCRdb holds only the in-frame ones, with some missing. The sample includes 100,000 to 130,000 clones, about 93% of them seen just once. Sequencing was done on a sample of peripheral blood. All receptors derive from a woman aged 25-40 years with acute or convalescent COVID-19.

This clone showed up just a few times. This CDR3 reads CASSSTYGTGELFF. CDR3 sequence (DNA): TGTGCCAGCAGTTCTACCTATGGCACCGGGGAGCTGTTTTTT. This chain joins TRBV6-5 and TRBJ2-2; D not certain. The CDR3 consists of 14 residues. Trimming removed 4 bases from V and 4 bases from J, with 10 bases in between. The germline CDR1 and CDR2 sequences are MNHEY and SVGAGI.

This chain uses TRBV11-2 with TRBJ1-6; D possibly corresponds to TRBD1 (6 bases). Germline CDR1 SGHAT, CDR2 FQNNGV. This CDR3 has 18 residues. With 0 bases removed from V and 5 bases from J, the gap between germline ends came to 17 bases. The CDR3 region has the DNA TGTGCCAGCAGCTTAGACCTCCTAGGGAGGGGGGATAATTCACCCCTCCACTTT. Encoded protein: CASSLDLLGRGDNSPLHF.

The CDR3: CASSPSTGATNNQPQHF. The CDR3 DNA follows: TGTGCCAGCTCACCAAGCACAGGGGCCACAAACAATCAGCCCCAGCATTTT. The chain joins TRBV18 to TRBJ1-5, with 7 bases identical to TRBD1. The CDR3 runs 17 residues. Germline assignment: CDR1 KGHSH and CDR2 LQKENI. The trim removed 2 bases at V and 3 bases at J, leaving 10 bases unmatched.

In nucleotides, the CDR3 is TGTGCCAGCAGTTTACTAGCGGGAGGCTACGAGCAGTACTTC. Translation: CASSLLAGGYEQYF. The gene calls are TRBV28 and TRBJ2-7; 11 positions agree with TRBD2. From germline, CDR1 is MDHEN and CDR2 SYDVKM. J gave up 3 bases and V 2 bases, and 0 bases lay outside the gene matches. The CDR3 has 14 amino acids. The full variable domain, in which reference TRBV28 and TRBJ2-7 provide the parts outside the CDR3, is DVKVTQSSRYLVKRTGEKVFLECVQDMDHENMFWYRQDPGLGLRLIYFSYDVKMKEKGDIPEGYSVSREKKERFSLILESASTNQTSMYLCASSLLAGGYEQYFGPGTRLTVT.

This clone turned up a few times. Here the CDR3 reads CASSEALGMSTIQPQHF. The CDR3 nucleotides are TGTGCCAGCAGTGAAGCGCTAGGAATGTCAACTATACAGCCCCAGCATTTT. The gene calls are TRBV6-1 and TRBJ1-5; D call uncertain. Between the trimmed V and J ends, which lost 0 bases and 7 bases, there was a span of 19 bases. The CDR3 sequence is 17 residues long. Germline CDR1 MNHNS, CDR2 SASEGT.

The gene calls are TRBV28 and TRBJ1-2, with D tentatively TRBD1 (5 bases). Trimming removed 2 bases from V and 6 bases from J, with 10 bases in between. The CDR3 covers 13 residues. The germline V gene encodes CDR1 MDHEN and CDR2 SYDVKM. The CDR3 region is CASSLGAGDGYTF. DNA for the CDR3: TGTGCCAGCAGTTTAGGGGCGGGAGATGGCTACACCTTC.

This chain links TRBV4-3 with TRBJ2-1, with 8 bases aligning to TRBD2. The CDR3 has 18 amino acids. The J segment lost 6 bases and the V segment lost 0 bases, leaving 13 bases of the junction unmatched. Germline CDR1 reads LGHNA; CDR2 reads YSLEER. Here the CDR3 DNA reads TGCGCCAGCAGCCAAGAAGGGCCCCCGGGACTAGGACCCAATGAGCAGTTCTTC. Encoded protein: CASSQEGPPGLGPNEQFF.

V gene TRBV7-2 combines with J gene TRBJ2-2; maybe TRBD1 (6 bases). Germline CDR1 SGHTA, CDR2 FQGNSA. Deletions cut 6 bases from V and 0 bases from J, with 17 bases between. The CDR3 runs 17 residues. Here the CDR3 DNA reads TGTGCCAGCAGGTGGGGGCCGGCCGGATCGAACACCGGGGAGCTGTTTTTT. The encoded protein is CASRWGPAGSNTGELFF.